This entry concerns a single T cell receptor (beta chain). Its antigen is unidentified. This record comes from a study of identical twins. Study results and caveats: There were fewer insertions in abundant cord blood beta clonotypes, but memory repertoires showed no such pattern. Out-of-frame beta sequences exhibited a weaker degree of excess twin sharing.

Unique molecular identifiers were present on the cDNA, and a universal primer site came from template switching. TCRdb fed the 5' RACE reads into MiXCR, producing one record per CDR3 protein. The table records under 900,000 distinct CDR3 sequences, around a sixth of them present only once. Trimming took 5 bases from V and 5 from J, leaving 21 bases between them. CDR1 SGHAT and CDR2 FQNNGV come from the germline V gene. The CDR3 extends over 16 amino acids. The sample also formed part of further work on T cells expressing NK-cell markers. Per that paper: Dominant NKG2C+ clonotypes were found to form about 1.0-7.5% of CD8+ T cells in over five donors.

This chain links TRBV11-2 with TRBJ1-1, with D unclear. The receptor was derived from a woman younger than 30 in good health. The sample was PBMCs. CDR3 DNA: TGTGCCAGCAGCCGGACTTACATGGGGTTGAGGACTGAAGCTTTCTTT. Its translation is CASSRTYMGLRTEAFF.